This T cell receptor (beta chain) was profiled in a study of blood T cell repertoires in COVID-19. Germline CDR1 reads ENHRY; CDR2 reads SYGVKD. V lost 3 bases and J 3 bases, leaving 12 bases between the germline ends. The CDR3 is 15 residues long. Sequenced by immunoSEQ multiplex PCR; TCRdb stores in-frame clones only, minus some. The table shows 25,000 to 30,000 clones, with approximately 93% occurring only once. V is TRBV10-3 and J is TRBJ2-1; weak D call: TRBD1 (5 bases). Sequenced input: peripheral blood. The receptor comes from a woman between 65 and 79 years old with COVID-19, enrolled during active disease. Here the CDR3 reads CAISEFGAGYNEQFF. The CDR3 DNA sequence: TGTGCCATCAGTGAATTTGGGGCTGGCTACAATGAGCAGTTCTTC.